The 20 T cell receptor beta chains below all came from one sample that was sequenced in a study of cytomegalovirus exposure and HLA in healthy donors. PCR used 60 Vbeta primers and 13 Jbeta primers. The method was immunoSEQ multiplex PCR; TCRdb's version includes in-frame clones alone and lacks a portion of them. The sample consists of 150,000 or so clones, 84% of them appearing once. The specimen was PBMCs. The receptors shown here come from a man aged 25 to 45 in good health and CMV-seronegative.

V is TRBV9 and J is TRBJ2-1, with 7 nucleotides matching TRBD2. This CDR3 spans 17 amino acids. The germline CDR1 and CDR2 sequences are SGDLS and YYNGEE. Trimming removed 3 bases from V and 3 bases from J; junction bases left unmatched: 12. CDR3 loop: CASSGEGRGMDYNEQFF. The CDR3 DNA follows: TGTGCCAGCAGCGGGGAGGGGCGGGGGATGGACTACAATGAGCAGTTCTTC.

The rearrangement uses TRBV5-6 and TRBJ2-1, with D possibly being TRBD2 (5 bases). V was clipped by 0 bases and J by 1 base, with 14 bases between them. CDR3 length: 17 residues. Germline values: CDR1 SGHDT, CDR2 YYEEEE. CDR3 sequence (DNA): TGTGCCAGCAGCTTGGATTTGGCGGGTTTTTCCTACAATGAGCAGTTCTTC. It codes for CASSLDLAGFSYNEQFF.

The gene calls are TRBV5-8 and TRBJ1-1; no firm D call. The germline V gene has CDR1 SGHTS and CDR2 YDEGEE. The CDR3 is 12 amino acids. V gave up 0 bases and J gave up 4 bases, with 4 bases separating them. CDR3 DNA: TGTGCCAGCAGCTTGGACTTCACTGAAGCTTTCTTT. It yields the protein CASSLDFTEAFF.

CDR3 region: CAIRTDGYTF. The CDR3 DNA reads as TGTGCCATCAGGACAGATGGCTACACCTTC. The chain joins TRBV2 to TRBJ1-2; a weak D match, TRBD1 (6 bases). The germline V and J ends were trimmed by 10 bases and 6 bases, with 9 bases remaining between them. Germline V gene lookup returns CDR1 SNHLY and CDR2 FYNNEI. This CDR3 is built from 10 residues. The entire variable domain, with the rest obtained from reference TRBV2 and TRBJ1-2, is as follows: EPEVTQTPSHQVTQMGQEVILRCVPISNHLYFYWYRQILGQKVEFLVSFYNNEISEKSEIFDDQFSVERPDGSNFTLKIRSTKLEDSAMYFCAIRTDGYTFGSGTRLTVV.

This clone appeared a few times. V is TRBV25-1 and J is TRBJ2-5; TRBD1 matches at 9 bases. The DNA end is a closer match to TRBJ2-7, so the J assignment may be wrong. The CDR3 runs to 16 residues. The germline V gene encodes CDR1 MGHDK and CDR2 SYGVNS. CDR3 DNA: TGTGCCAGCACCGATTCGCCCGGGACAGGGATTTACGAGCAGTACTTC. The encoded protein is CASTDSPGTGIYEQYF.

This clone has just one count. The rearrangement links TRBV4-2 to TRBJ2-5; 8 bases line up with TRBD2. Germline V CDR1 and CDR2: LGHNA, YNFKEQ. Germline trimming cut 0 bases from V and 3 bases from J; bases unmatched to any gene: 6. The CDR3 covers 16 residues. CDR3 DNA: TGTGCCAGCAGCCAAGATAAAGCGGGAGCTGAAGAGACCCAGTACTTC. This translates into CASSQDKAGAEETQYF.

This chain joins TRBV27 and TRBJ2-7, with TRBD2 identical over 9 bases. After removal of 5 bases from V and 2 bases from J, the junction contained 7 bases not matched to a gene. Germline-derived CDR1 and CDR2 are MNHEY and SMNVEV (reference sequence). The length of the CDR3 is 15 residues. CDR3 protein: CASSGRTSATYEQYF. In DNA, the CDR3 is TGTGCCAGCAGTGGAAGGACTAGCGCCACCTACGAGCAGTACTTC.

The chain employs TRBV6-5 and TRBJ1-1; the D gene is possibly TRBD1 (5 bases). Trimming pared 2 bases from V and 8 bases from J, leaving 21 bases between. The germline gives CDR1 MNHEY, CDR2 SVGAGI. The CDR3 runs 16 residues. CDR3 protein: CASSYRQVWGLYEAFF. The CDR3 DNA reads as TGTGCCAGCAGTTACAGGCAGGTTTGGGGCTTATACGAAGCTTTCTTT.

V usage is TRBV6-1 and J usage is TRBJ2-7; 9 bases fit TRBD2. This CDR3 spans 19 amino acids. V trimming: 4 bases; J trimming: 4 bases; junction bases outside the gene matches: 20. Germline values: CDR1 MNHNS, CDR2 SASEGT. In DNA, the CDR3 is TGTGCCAGCAGTGCCCGGCGGGCTCCCTTAGCGGGAGTAGAATACGAGCAGTACTTC. Residues: CASSARRAPLAGVEYEQYF.

The chain joins TRBV7-6 to TRBJ2-7; 8 bases align to TRBD1. Germline CDR1 is SGHVS and CDR2 is FNYEAQ. The CDR3 has 14 residues. The ends lost 5 bases at V and 4 bases at J; junction bases unmatched: 7. CDR3 protein: CASSPTGARYEQYF. The CDR3 nucleotides read TGTGCCAGCAGCCCGACAGGGGCTCGGTACGAGCAGTACTTC. The whole variable domain, remainder taken from reference TRBV7-6 and TRBJ2-7, is GAGVSQSPRYKVTKRGQDVALRCDPISGHVSLYWYRQALGQGPEFLTYFNYEAQQDKSGLPNDRFSAERPEGSISTLTIQRTEQRDSAMYRCASSPTGARYEQYFGPGTRLTVT.

There are a few counts of this clone. The chain employs TRBV5-1 and TRBJ2-5, with D perhaps matching TRBD1 (6 bases). Trimming stripped 4 bases from V and 3 bases from J, with 19 bases between. This CDR3 has 16 amino acids. Germline CDR1 and CDR2: SGHRS and YFSETQ. CDR3 sequence reads: CASSSPGQVSKETQYF. As DNA, the CDR3 is TGCGCCAGCAGCAGTCCGGGACAAGTCTCCAAAGAGACCCAGTACTTC.

The chain links TRBV27 to TRBJ1-4; D may be TRBD1 (5 bases). Germline loops: CDR1 MNHEY, CDR2 SMNVEV (reference sequence). The CDR3 contains 17 residues. V dropped 0 bases and J dropped 4 bases, with 15 bases sitting between them. The CDR3 bases are TGTGCCAGCAGTTTATCCCCTCCATGGGGACTTAATGAAAAACTGTTTTTT. It specifies CASSLSPPWGLNEKLFF.

The CDR3 DNA is TGTGCCAGCAGCTTAAGGGGTGCGAACACCGGGGAGCTGTTTTTT. Translating gives CASSLRGANTGELFF. The chain has TRBV7-6 and TRBJ2-2; D possibly corresponds to TRBD1 (5 bases). Trimming shortened V by 2 bases and J by 0 bases, and 7 bases separated the two germline ends. Per germline, CDR1 SGHVS and CDR2 FNYEAQ. The length of the CDR3 is 15 residues.

The chain links TRBV5-1 to TRBJ2-1; D may be TRBD2 (7 bases). The CDR3 runs 15 residues. V was shortened by 4 bases and J by 4 bases, with 15 bases between the two germline ends. Germline-derived CDR1 and CDR2 are SGHRS and YFSETQ. This chain's CDR3 is CASSLEGGGYNEQFF. The CDR3 DNA follows: TGCGCCAGCAGCCTTGAAGGGGGGGGGTACAATGAGCAGTTCTTC.

This clone was observed a handful of times. The chain couples TRBV14 to TRBJ1-1; TRBD1 is a possible D gene (5 bases). V lost 4 bases and J lost 3, with 12 bases in between. Looked up from germline, CDR1 is SGHDN and CDR2 is FVKESK. CDR3 length: 14 residues. The CDR3 spells CASSPRWGDTEAFF. The CDR3 region has the DNA TGTGCCAGCAGCCCCCGGTGGGGGGACACTGAAGCTTTCTTT. Full variable domain (outside the CDR3, taken from reference TRBV14 and TRBJ1-1): EAGVTQFPSHSVIEKGQTVTLRCDPISGHDNLYWYRRVMGKEIKFLLHFVKESKQDESGMPNNRFLAERTGGTYSTLKVQPAELEDSGVYFCASSPRWGDTEAFFGQGTRLTVV.

The chain is built from TRBV7-8 and TRBJ2-1, with TRBD2 matching over 7 bases. J lost 1 base, V lost 5 bases, and 5 bases had no gene match. CDR1 is SGHVS, CDR2 FQNEAQ, per germline. The CDR3 runs 15 residues. In DNA form, the CDR3 reads TGTGCCAGCAGCACGCTAGCGGCATCCTACAATGAGCAGTTCTTC. It yields the protein CASSTLAASYNEQFF. Full variable domain (outside the CDR3, taken from reference TRBV7-8 and TRBJ2-1): GAGVSQSPRYKVAKRGQDVALRCDPISGHVSLFWYQQALGQGPEFLTYFQNEAQLDKSGLPSDRFFAERPEGSVSTLKIQRTQQEDSAVYLCASSTLAASYNEQFFGPGTRLTVL.

The chain joins TRBV7-6 to TRBJ2-7; 7 positions match TRBD2. This CDR3 spans 14 amino acids. Germline V gene lookup returns CDR1 SGHVS and CDR2 FNYEAQ. V was pared by 3 bases and J by 4 bases, with 6 bases of the junction left unmatched. This CDR3 is CASSFSGRDYEQYF. DNA for the CDR3: TGTGCCAGCAGCTTCAGTGGGAGGGATTACGAGCAGTACTTC.

The V and J genes are TRBV2 and TRBJ2-2, with 8 bases lining up with TRBD2. Unmatched junction bases numbered 5, after V lost 7 bases and J lost 4 bases. The CDR3 has 14 amino acids. Germline values: CDR1 SNHLY, CDR2 FYNNEI. CDR3 DNA sequence: TGTGCCAGCACCCCGGGACTAGGCACCGGGGAGCTGTTTTTT. Encoded protein: CASTPGLGTGELFF.

The chain has TRBV7-2 and TRBJ2-3, with D possibly being TRBD1 (5 bases). V was pared by 8 bases and J by 0 bases, with 18 bases between. This CDR3 has 16 residues. Germline values: CDR1 SGHTA, CDR2 FQGNSA. CDR3 DNA sequence: TGTGCCAGCTTGGGGCACAGACCTTCTAGCACAGATACGCAGTATTTT. Translating it yields CASLGHRPSSTDTQYF. Variable domain in full (rest from reference TRBV7-2 and TRBJ2-3): GAGVSQSPSNKVTEKGKDVELRCDPISGHTALYWYRQSLGQGLEFLIYFQGNSAPDKSGLPSDRFSAERTGGSVSTLTIQRTQQEDSAVYLCASLGHRPSSTDTQYFGPGTRLTVL.

The chain has TRBV5-4 and TRBJ2-6, with 9 nucleotides matching TRBD1. V trimming: 5 bases; J trimming: 2 bases; junction bases outside the gene matches: 5. Per the germline V gene, CDR1 is SGHNT and CDR2 is YYREEE (reference sequence). The CDR3 runs to 16 residues. The CDR3 loop is CASRATGGAGANVLTF. The CDR3 bases are TGTGCCAGCAGGGCTACAGGGGGCGCTGGGGCCAACGTCCTGACTTTC.